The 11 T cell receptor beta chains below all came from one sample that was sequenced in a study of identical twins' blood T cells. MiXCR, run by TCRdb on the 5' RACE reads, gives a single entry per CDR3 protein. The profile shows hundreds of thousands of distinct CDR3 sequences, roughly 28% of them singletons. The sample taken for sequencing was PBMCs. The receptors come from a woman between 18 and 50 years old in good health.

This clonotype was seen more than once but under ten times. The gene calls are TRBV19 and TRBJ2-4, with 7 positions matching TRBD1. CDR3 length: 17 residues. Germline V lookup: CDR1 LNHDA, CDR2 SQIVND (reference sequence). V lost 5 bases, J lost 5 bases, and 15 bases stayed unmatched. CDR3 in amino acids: CASSSRALTGNQNIQYF. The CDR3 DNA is TGTGCCAGTAGTTCTAGGGCCTTGACAGGGAACCAAAACATTCAGTACTTC.

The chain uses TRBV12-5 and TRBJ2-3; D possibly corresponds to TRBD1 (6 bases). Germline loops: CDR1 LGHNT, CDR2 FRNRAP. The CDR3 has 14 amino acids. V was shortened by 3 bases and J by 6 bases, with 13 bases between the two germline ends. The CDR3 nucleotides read TGTGCTAGTGGTTTACGCTCTCAGGGGGATACGCAGTATTTT. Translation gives CASGLRSQGDTQYF.

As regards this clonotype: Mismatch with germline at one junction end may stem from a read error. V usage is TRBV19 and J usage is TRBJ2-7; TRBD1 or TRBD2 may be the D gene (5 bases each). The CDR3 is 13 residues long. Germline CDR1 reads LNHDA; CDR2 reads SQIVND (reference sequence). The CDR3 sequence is CASSIEGIHEQYF. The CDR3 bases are TGTGCCAGCAGTATTGAGGGGATCCACGAGCAGTACTTC.

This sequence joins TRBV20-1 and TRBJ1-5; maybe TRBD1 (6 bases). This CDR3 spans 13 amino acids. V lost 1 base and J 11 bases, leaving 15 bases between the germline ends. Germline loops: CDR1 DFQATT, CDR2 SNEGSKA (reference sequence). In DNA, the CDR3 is TGCAGTGCTAGAGTATACGGACAGCTGGCCCAGCATTTT. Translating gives CSARVYGQLAQHF.

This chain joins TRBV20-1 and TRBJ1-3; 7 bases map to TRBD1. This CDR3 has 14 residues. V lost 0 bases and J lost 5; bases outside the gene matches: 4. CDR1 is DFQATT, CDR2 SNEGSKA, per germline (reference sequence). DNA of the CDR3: TGCAGTGCTAGAGACAGGGGGACTCGAAACACCATATATTTT. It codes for CSARDRGTRNTIYF.

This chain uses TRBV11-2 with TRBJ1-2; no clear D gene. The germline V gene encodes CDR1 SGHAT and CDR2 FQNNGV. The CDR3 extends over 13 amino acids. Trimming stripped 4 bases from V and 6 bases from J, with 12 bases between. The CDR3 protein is CASSYPYTDGYTF. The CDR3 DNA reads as TGTGCCAGCAGCTACCCCTATACGGATGGCTACACCTTC.

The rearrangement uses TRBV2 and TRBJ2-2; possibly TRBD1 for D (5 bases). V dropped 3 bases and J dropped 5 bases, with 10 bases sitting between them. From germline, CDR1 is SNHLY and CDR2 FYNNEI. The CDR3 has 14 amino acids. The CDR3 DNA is TGTGCCAGCAGTGATTCGACAGCAACCGGGGAGCTGTTTTTT. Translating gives CASSDSTATGELFF.

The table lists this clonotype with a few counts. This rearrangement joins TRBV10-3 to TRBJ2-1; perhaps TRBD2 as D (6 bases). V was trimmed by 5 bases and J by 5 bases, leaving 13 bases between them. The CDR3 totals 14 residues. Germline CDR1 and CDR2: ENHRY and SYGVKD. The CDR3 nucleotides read TGTGCCATCAGTCGGGACTCACGGGACAATGAGCAGTTCTTC. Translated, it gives CAISRDSRDNEQFF.

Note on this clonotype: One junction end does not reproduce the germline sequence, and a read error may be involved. The CDR3 here is CSARTSGVSDTKYF. Written as DNA, the CDR3 is TGCAGTGCTAGGACTAGCGGGGTTTCAGATACGAAGTATTTT. This chain uses TRBV20-1 with TRBJ2-3; TRBD2 matches 11 bases. The CDR3 length is 14 residues. The germline V gene has CDR1 DFQATT and CDR2 SNEGSKA (reference sequence).

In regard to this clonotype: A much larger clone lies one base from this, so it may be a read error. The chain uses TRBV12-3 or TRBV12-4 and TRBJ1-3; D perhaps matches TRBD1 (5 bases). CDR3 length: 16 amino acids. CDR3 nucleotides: TGTGCCGGCAGTTTTCTTAGGGGTTACTCTGGAAACACCATATATTTT. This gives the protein CAGSFLRGYSGNTIYF.

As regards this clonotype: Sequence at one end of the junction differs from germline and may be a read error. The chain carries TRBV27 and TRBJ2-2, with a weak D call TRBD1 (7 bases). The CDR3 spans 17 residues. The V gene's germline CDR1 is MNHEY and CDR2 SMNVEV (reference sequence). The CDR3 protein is CASSFLADRRVGGELLF. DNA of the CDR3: TGTGCCAGCAGTTTCTTGGCGGACAGGCGGGTGGGCGGGGAGCTGCTTTTT.